This entry describes one T cell receptor (beta chain). The record originates from a study of sequential checkpoint blockade in melanoma. About the study: After both sequences, patients received maintenance nivolumab.

Only in-frame clones appear in the TCRdb table, and some are missing; sequencing was by immunoSEQ multiplex PCR. This sample has 5,500 or so clones, with approximately 52% found just once. The treatment: randomized to nivolumab then ipilimumab (arm A) or the reverse (arm B). DNA-damaging chemotherapy had not been given to any patient beforehand. PBMC sorting kept live CD3+CD8+ cells without CD19 or CD56. The CDR3 has 15 amino acids. Germline CDR1 and CDR2: SGHTA and FQGNSA. V gave up 5 bases and J gave up 5 bases, with 19 bases separating them. The sequence derives from a human patient with melanoma. Some clones in this sample may be carry-over from other donors' samples. The chain couples TRBV7-2 to TRBJ2-7; TRBD2 might be the D (6 bases). Sequencing was performed on CD8+ T cells sorted from blood (inferred from file names), taken from a patient given nivolumab and ipilimumab in sequence. CDR3 amino acids: CASSQWGGGLNEQYF. CDR3 DNA: TGTGCCAGCAGCCAATGGGGAGGAGGACTAAACGAGCAGTACTTC.